The 21 T cell receptor beta chains in this list originate from one sample, sequenced in a study of T cell repertoires in ileal Crohn's disease. The time point: proximal margin of the surgical specimen (macroscopically non-inflamed). Profiling relied on immunoSEQ multiplex PCR, and the TCRdb table lists in-frame clones only, not all of them. The table has almost 7,500 clones, 74% seen once. Sequenced: ileal tissue. The receptors come from an adult with Crohn's disease.

The gene calls are TRBV5-1 and TRBJ2-7; TRBD1 matches 7 bases. Trimming removed 4 bases from V and 0 bases from J; junction bases left unmatched: 4. CDR1 and CDR2 (germline): SGHRS, YFSETQ. This CDR3 has 14 residues. The CDR3 reads CASSPGQDSYEQYF. The CDR3 nucleotides are TGCGCCAGCAGCCCAGGACAGGACTCCTACGAGCAGTACTTC.

The rearrangement joins TRBV4-3 to TRBJ2-3; D is undetermined. Trimming stripped 0 bases from V and 2 bases from J, with 9 bases between. The CDR3 totals 15 residues. Germline V gives CDR1 LGHNA, CDR2 YSLEER. The CDR3 DNA reads as TGCGCCAGCAGCCAAGATGTGGCAGCCACAGATACGCAGTATTTT. This translates into CASSQDVAATDTQYF.

A note on this clone: A junction boundary mismatches the germline segment, possibly from a read error. V gene TRBV7-7 combines with J gene TRBJ2-3, with 8 bases aligning to TRBD2. Germline V gene lookup returns CDR1 SSHAT and CDR2 FNYEAQ (reference sequence). This CDR3 is 15 amino acids long. The CDR3 sequence: CASSLLAGSGDTQYF. The DNA for the CDR3 is TGTGCTAGCAGCTTGTTAGCGGGAAGTGGAGATACGCAGTATTTT.

The chain carries TRBV7-3 and TRBJ2-3; 10 bases align to TRBD2. This CDR3 contains 17 residues. Germline loops: CDR1 SGHTA, CDR2 FQGTGA. Losses at the gene ends were 2 bases for V and 1 base for J; bases not matched to a gene: 6. In nucleotides, the CDR3 is TGTGCCAGCAGCTTATGGTCTAGCGGGGGACGCACAGATACGCAGTATTTT. Translation: CASSLWSSGGRTDTQYF.

The rearrangement joins TRBV5-1 to TRBJ2-7; the match to TRBD1 covers 7 bases. The V and J ends lost 4 bases and 0 bases, in that order; junction bases with no gene match: 7. The germline V gene has CDR1 SGHRS and CDR2 YFSETQ. The CDR3 has 15 residues. In DNA, the CDR3 is TGCGCCAGCAGCCCGGACAGGATAGCCTCCTACGAGCAGTACTTC. Amino acid sequence: CASSPDRIASYEQYF. Variable domain in full (rest from reference TRBV5-1 and TRBJ2-7): KAGVTQTPRYLIKTRGQQVTLSCSPISGHRSVSWYQQTPGQGLQFLFEYFSETQRNKGNFPGRFSGRQFSNSRSEMNVSTLELGDSALYLCASSPDRIASYEQYFGPGTRLTVT.

V usage is TRBV4-2 and J usage is TRBJ2-3, with 9 bases that match TRBD2. This CDR3 comprises 17 residues. Germline CDR1 and CDR2: LGHNA and YNFKEQ. V was clipped by 5 bases and J by 0 bases; unmatched bases: 9. CDR3 amino acids: CASSSILAGASTDTQYF. The DNA of the CDR3 is TGTGCCAGCAGCTCAATCTTAGCGGGGGCTAGCACAGATACGCAGTATTTT.

The genes are TRBV19 and TRBJ2-2; no definite D call. Germline V gene data show CDR1 as LNHDA and CDR2 as SQIVND (reference sequence). Trimming removed 2 bases at V and 0 bases at J, with 7 bases between. CDR3 length: 15 residues. CDR3 sequence: CASSIFPSNTGELFF. Written as DNA, the CDR3 is TGTGCCAGTAGTATATTTCCCTCGAACACCGGGGAGCTGTTTTTT.

This clone has only one observation. The chain has TRBV5-1 and TRBJ2-1; D gene uncertain. Germline V lookup: CDR1 SGHRS, CDR2 YFSETQ. This CDR3 contains 15 residues. The germline V and J ends were trimmed by 0 bases and 5 bases, with 12 bases remaining between them. CDR3 DNA: TGCGCCAGCAGCTTGGCACGGCACCAGAACAATGAGCAGTTCTTC. It specifies CASSLARHQNNEQFF.

V and J are TRBV14 and TRBJ1-1; D might be TRBD1 (5 bases). Looked up from germline, CDR1 is SGHDN and CDR2 is FVKESK. The CDR3 has 13 residues. Trimming removed 2 bases from V and 9 bases from J, with 13 bases in between. The CDR3 DNA reads as TGTGCCAGCAGCCAAATTCAGGGATCGCAAGCTTTCTTT. Protein: CASSQIQGSQAFF.

V usage is TRBV9 and J usage is TRBJ2-7; D is perhaps TRBD2 (5 bases). The CDR3 length is 14 residues. V lost 1 base to trimming and J lost 1 base, with 9 bases between them. Germline values: CDR1 SGDLS, CDR2 YYNGEE. The CDR3 region is CASSVTEGSYEQYF. CDR3 coding DNA: TGTGCCAGCAGCGTAACCGAGGGATCCTACGAGCAGTACTTC.

This chain joins TRBV19 and TRBJ1-1; 9 bases agree with TRBD1. The CDR3 loop spans 13 amino acids. Germline CDR1 is LNHDA and CDR2 is SQIVND (reference sequence). V trimming: 7 bases; J trimming: 5 bases; junction bases outside the gene matches: 5. This CDR3 reads CASTGTGYTEAFF. DNA of the CDR3: TGTGCCAGTACCGGGACAGGGTATACTGAAGCTTTCTTT.

This clone has more than one count but fewer than ten. The chain is built from TRBV4-2 and TRBJ2-7; 9 bases are shared with TRBD2. Trimming at V came to 5 bases and at J to 0 bases, leaving 5 bases not matched to a gene. Germline V gene sequence: CDR1 LGHNA, CDR2 YNFKEQ. The CDR3 runs 15 residues. This CDR3 is CASSNSGRSSYEQYF. CDR3 coding DNA: TGTGCCAGCAGCAACAGCGGGAGGAGCTCCTACGAGCAGTACTTC.

This clone was seen a few times. The rearrangement links TRBV27 to TRBJ2-2; TRBD2 aligns across 11 bases. Germline CDR1 MNHEY, CDR2 SMNVEV (reference sequence). Unmatched junction bases numbered 4, after V lost 6 bases and J lost 4 bases. The CDR3 consists of 15 residues. The CDR3 region is CASRTGLAATGELFF. The CDR3 coding sequence is TGTGCCAGCAGGACGGGACTAGCGGCCACCGGGGAGCTGTTTTTT.

This clone was seen a handful of times. This chain uses TRBV7-2 with TRBJ1-1; D is possibly TRBD1 (5 bases). The CDR3 contains 14 residues. V was pared by 7 bases and J by 4 bases, with 16 bases between. Germline V gene data show CDR1 as SGHTA and CDR2 as FQGNSA. The CDR3 DNA reads TGTGCCAGCAACGGCAGGGCCAGCCCCACTGAAGCTTTCTTT. Translating gives CASNGRASPTEAFF.

The chain uses TRBV11-2 and TRBJ1-1; D gene unclear. The germline V gene has CDR1 SGHAT and CDR2 FQNNGV. The CDR3 is 15 residues long. The ends were cut back, 1 base at V and 2 bases at J, with 11 bases in the middle. CDR3 loop: CASSLVDVPNTEAFF. The CDR3 DNA sequence: TGTGCCAGCAGCTTAGTTGATGTACCTAACACTGAAGCTTTCTTT.

J is TRBJ2-1 and V is TRBV9, with 12 positions matching TRBD2. Germline trimming cut 4 bases from V and 9 bases from J; bases unmatched to any gene: 8. The CDR3 loop spans 15 amino acids. From germline, CDR1 is SGDLS and CDR2 YYNGEE. CDR3 DNA sequence: TGTGCCAGCAGCCCCATGACTAGCGGGAGAAGTGAGCAGTTCTTC. It is translated as CASSPMTSGRSEQFF.

The table lists this clone with a few counts. The rearrangement joins TRBV30 to TRBJ1-2; D is uncertain. CDR1 and CDR2 from the germline V gene are GTSNPN and SVGIG (reference sequence). The CDR3 length is 12 residues. The V end lost 2 bases, the J end lost 4 bases, and 8 bases lay between the germline ends. CDR3 DNA: TGTGCCTGGAGTCATCGAGGCTATGGCTACACCTTC. It yields the protein CAWSHRGYGYTF.

This clone was found a few times. The chain links TRBV4-1 to TRBJ1-2; D not resolved. V was shortened by 0 bases and J by 3 bases, with 8 bases between the two germline ends. Germline V CDR1 and CDR2: MGHRA, YSYEKL. The CDR3 spans 14 residues. The CDR3 reads CASSQDLGDYGYTF. In nucleotides, the CDR3 is TGCGCCAGCAGCCAAGATTTGGGCGACTATGGCTACACCTTC.

The chain combines TRBV7-3 with TRBJ2-1; D could derive from TRBD1 or TRBD2 (5 bases each). Germline CDR1 is SGHTA and CDR2 is FQGTGA. V was cut by 5 bases and J by 0 bases, with 14 bases left in between. The CDR3 has 16 residues. The CDR3: CASSIRGSSSYNEQFF. The CDR3 region has the DNA TGTGCCAGCAGCATCCGGGGCAGCAGCTCCTACAATGAGCAGTTCTTC.

The chain carries TRBV7-2 and TRBJ2-2; 9 bases map to TRBD1. This CDR3 region has 17 residues. Germline-derived CDR1 and CDR2 are SGHTA and FQGNSA. J was trimmed by 6 bases and V by 2 bases; bases with no gene match: 10. CDR3 loop: CASSLKGGTGRAGELFF. CDR3 bases: TGTGCCAGCAGCTTAAAGGGAGGGACAGGGAGAGCCGGGGAGCTGTTTTTT. The full variable domain, its missing parts supplied by reference TRBV7-2 and TRBJ2-2, is GAGVSQSPSNKVTEKGKDVELRCDPISGHTALYWYRQSLGQGLEFLIYFQGNSAPDKSGLPSDRFSAERTGGSVSTLTIQRTQQEDSAVYLCASSLKGGTGRAGELFFGEGSRLTVL.

The gene calls are TRBV7-2 and TRBJ2-2; D possibly uses TRBD1 or TRBD2 (5 bases each). The V and J ends lost 5 bases and 5 bases respectively, with 15 bases between them. Germline values: CDR1 SGHTA, CDR2 FQGNSA. The CDR3 runs 15 residues. CDR3 residues: CASSRGTVGTGELFF. Written as DNA, the CDR3 is TGTGCCAGCAGCCGAGGGACCGTGGGGACCGGGGAGCTGTTTTTT.